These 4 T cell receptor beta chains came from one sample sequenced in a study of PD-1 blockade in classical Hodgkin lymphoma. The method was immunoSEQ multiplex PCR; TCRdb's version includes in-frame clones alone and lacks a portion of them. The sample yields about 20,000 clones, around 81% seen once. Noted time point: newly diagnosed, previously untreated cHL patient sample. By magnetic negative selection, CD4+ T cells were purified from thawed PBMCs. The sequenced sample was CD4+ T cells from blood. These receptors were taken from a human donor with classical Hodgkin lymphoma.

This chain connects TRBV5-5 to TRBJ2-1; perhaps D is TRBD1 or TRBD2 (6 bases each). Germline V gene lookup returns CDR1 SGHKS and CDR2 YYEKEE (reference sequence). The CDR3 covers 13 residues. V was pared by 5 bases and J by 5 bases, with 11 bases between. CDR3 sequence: CASSRGDNNEQFF. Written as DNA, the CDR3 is TGTGCCAGCAGTAGGGGGGATAACAATGAGCAGTTCTTC.

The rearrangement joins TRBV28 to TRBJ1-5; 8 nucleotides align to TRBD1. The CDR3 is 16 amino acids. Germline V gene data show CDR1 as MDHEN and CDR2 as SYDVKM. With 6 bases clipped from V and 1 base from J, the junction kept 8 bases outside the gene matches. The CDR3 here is CASSWGTGASNQPQHF. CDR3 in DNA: TGTGCCAGCAGCTGGGGGACAGGAGCAAGCAATCAGCCCCAGCATTTT.

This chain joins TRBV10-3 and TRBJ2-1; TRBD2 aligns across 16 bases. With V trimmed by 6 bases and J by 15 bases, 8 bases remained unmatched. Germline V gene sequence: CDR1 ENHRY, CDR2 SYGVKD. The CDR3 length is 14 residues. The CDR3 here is CAISAGTSGRAGFF. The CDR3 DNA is TGTGCCATCAGCGCCGGGACTAGCGGGAGGGCGGGGTTCTTC.

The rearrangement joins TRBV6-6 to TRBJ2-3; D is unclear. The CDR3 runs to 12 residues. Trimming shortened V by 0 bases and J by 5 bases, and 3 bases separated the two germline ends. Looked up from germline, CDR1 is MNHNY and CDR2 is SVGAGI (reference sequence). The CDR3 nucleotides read TGTGCCAGCAGTTACTCGGGAGATACGCAGTATTTT. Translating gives CASSYSGDTQYF.